These 13 T cell receptor beta chains share one sample of origin, sequenced in a study of PD-L1 blockade in urothelial cancer. Time point of the sample: pretreatment peripheral blood. Only in-frame clones appear in the TCRdb table, and some are missing; sequencing was by immunoSEQ multiplex PCR. The profile shows about 88,000 clones, around 89% of them singletons. The material was PBMCs, obtained around atezolizumab (anti-PD-L1) treatment. Every receptor here comes from a woman of 80 years or more with urothelial cancer.

The chain is built from TRBV18 and TRBJ1-2; D perhaps matches TRBD1 (6 bases). CDR3 length: 14 residues. V dropped 0 bases and J dropped 5 bases, with 10 bases sitting between them. The V gene's germline CDR1 is KGHSH and CDR2 LQKENI. DNA for the CDR3: TGTGCCAGCTCACCACCGGACAGAAGATATGGCTACACCTTC. Residues: CASSPPDRRYGYTF.

The V and J genes are TRBV11-2 and TRBJ2-5, with 7 bases fitting TRBD1. The CDR3 is made up of 15 amino acids. CDR1 and CDR2 (germline): SGHAT, FQNNGV. V trimming: 1 base; J trimming: 4 bases; junction bases outside the gene matches: 6. DNA for the CDR3: TGTGCCAGCAGCTTAGGGCAGGGGGTCGTAGAGACCCAGTACTTC. It encodes CASSLGQGVVETQYF.

This chain connects TRBV2 to TRBJ1-2; D may be TRBD1 (6 bases). The CDR3 length is 11 residues. The germline V and J ends were trimmed by 6 bases and 4 bases, with 6 bases remaining between them. The germline CDR1 and CDR2 sequences are SNHLY and FYNNEI. CDR3 in amino acids: CASRGAYGYTF. As DNA, the CDR3 is TGTGCCAGCAGGGGGGCCTATGGCTACACCTTC.

This clone has just a few counts. This sequence joins TRBV5-1 and TRBJ2-1; D possibly corresponds to TRBD2 (6 bases). The length of the CDR3 is 13 residues. Trimming pared 4 bases from V and 10 bases from J, leaving 15 bases between. Per the germline V gene, CDR1 is SGHRS and CDR2 is YFSETQ. The CDR3 DNA reads as TGCGCCAGCAGCGAGCCGGGAGCTATGGAGCAGTTCTTC. This codes for CASSEPGAMEQFF.

DNA for the CDR3: TGTGCCAGCAGCCGGGAATCAGGCGAGCAGTACTTC. This encodes CASSRESGEQYF. The rearrangement links TRBV5-4 to TRBJ2-7; tentative D call: TRBD2 (5 bases). The CDR3 extends over 12 amino acids. Germline-derived CDR1 and CDR2 are SGHNT and YYREEE (reference sequence). The ends were cut back, 4 bases at V and 6 bases at J, with 11 bases in the middle.

The CDR3 DNA is TGTGCCAGCAGTGATAGGAGCGGGAGGGGGATTCAGTACTTC. This encodes CASSDRSGRGIQYF. The V gene is TRBV6-1, the J gene TRBJ2-4; 10 nucleotides match TRBD2. Per germline, CDR1 MNHNS and CDR2 SASEGT. Trimming at V came to 3 bases and at J to 10 bases, leaving 6 bases not matched to a gene. The CDR3 runs 14 residues.

The chain recombines TRBV27 with TRBJ1-5; 7 bases line up with TRBD1. This CDR3 comprises 16 residues. With V trimmed by 1 base and J by 7 bases, 10 bases remained unmatched. The germline V gene has CDR1 MNHEY and CDR2 SMNVEV (reference sequence). Written as DNA, the CDR3 is TGTGCCAGCAGTTTATTCGCTAGGGGGCTCGGGCAGCCCCAGCATTTT. Its translation: CASSLFARGLGQPQHF.

This clone is a singleton in its sample. The chain combines TRBV10-2 with TRBJ2-7, with TRBD2 matching 7 bases. Trimming took 10 bases from V and 4 from J; bases not matched to a gene: 7. Germline loops: CDR1 WSHSY, CDR2 SAAADI. This CDR3 has 12 amino acids. Here the CDR3 reads CATRDYPYEQYF. CDR3 nucleotide sequence: TGCGCCACCCGGGACTATCCTTACGAGCAGTACTTC.

This chain links TRBV15 with TRBJ1-2, with TRBD1 identical over 7 bases. V shed 2 bases and J 1 base; nucleotides not matched to a gene: 1. CDR3 length equals 14 residues. Germline-derived CDR1 and CDR2 are LNHNV and YYDKDF (reference sequence). This CDR3 reads CATSRRQGNYGYTF. The CDR3 DNA reads as TGTGCCACCAGCAGACGACAGGGTAACTATGGCTACACCTTC.

The chain combines TRBV28 with TRBJ2-7; 7 positions agree with TRBD1. CDR1 MDHEN and CDR2 SYDVKM come from the germline V gene. The length of the CDR3 is 16 residues. The trim removed 4 bases at V and 1 base at J, leaving 10 bases unmatched. CDR3 nucleotide sequence: TGTGCCAGCAGTTCCTTGACAGGGAAGCAGTCCTACGAGCAGTACTTC. Translating gives CASSSLTGKQSYEQYF.

This chain uses TRBV5-1 with TRBJ2-1; D assignment may be TRBD1 or TRBD2 (6 bases each). Trimming removed 4 bases at V and 3 bases at J, with 11 bases between. CDR3 length equals 14 residues. Germline V CDR1 and CDR2: SGHRS, YFSETQ. For the CDR3, the DNA is TGCGCCAGCAGCGTGGGGGGCGGCTACAATGAGCAGTTCTTC. Translating it yields CASSVGGGYNEQFF. Using reference TRBV5-1 and TRBJ2-1 for the parts outside the CDR3, the full variable domain is KAGVTQTPRYLIKTRGQQVTLSCSPISGHRSVSWYQQTPGQGLQFLFEYFSETQRNKGNFPGRFSGRQFSNSRSEMNVSTLELGDSALYLCASSVGGGYNEQFFGPGTRLTVL.

The rearrangement joins TRBV28 to TRBJ2-7; TRBD1 matches at 9 bases. The length of the CDR3 is 15 residues. The germline CDR1 and CDR2 sequences are MDHEN and SYDVKM. J was trimmed by 0 bases and V by 5 bases; bases with no gene match: 5. In DNA form, the CDR3 reads TGTGCCAGCAGTGTACAGGGGGCGAGCTCCTACGAGCAGTACTTC. Protein product: CASSVQGASSYEQYF.

The rearrangement links TRBV9 to TRBJ1-2, with TRBD1 matching 11 bases. CDR1 and CDR2 (germline): SGDLS, YYNGEE. V shed 4 bases and J 4 bases; nucleotides not matched to a gene: 6. This CDR3 contains 15 residues. CDR3 protein: CASSRGDRGTYGYTF. As DNA, the CDR3 is TGTGCCAGCAGCAGAGGGGACAGGGGGACCTATGGCTACACCTTC.